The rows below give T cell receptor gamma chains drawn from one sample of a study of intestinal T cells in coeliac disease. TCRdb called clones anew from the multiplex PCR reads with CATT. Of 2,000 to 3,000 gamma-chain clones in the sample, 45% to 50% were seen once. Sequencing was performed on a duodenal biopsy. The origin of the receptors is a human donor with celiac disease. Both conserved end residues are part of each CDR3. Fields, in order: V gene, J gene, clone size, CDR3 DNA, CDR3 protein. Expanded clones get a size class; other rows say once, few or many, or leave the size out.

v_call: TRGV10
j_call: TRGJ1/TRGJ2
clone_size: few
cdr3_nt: TGTGCTGCGTGGGATAGCAATTATAAGAAACTCTTT
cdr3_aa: CAAWDSNYKKLF

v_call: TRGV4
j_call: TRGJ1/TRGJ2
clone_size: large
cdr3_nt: TGTGCCACCTGGGATCGGCATTATAAGAAACTCTTT
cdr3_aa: CATWDRHYKKLF

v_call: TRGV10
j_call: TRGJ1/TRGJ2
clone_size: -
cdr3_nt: TGTGCTGCGTGGGATTTGGGGGGACCGTATTATAAGAAACTCTTT
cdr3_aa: CAAWDLGGPYYKKLF

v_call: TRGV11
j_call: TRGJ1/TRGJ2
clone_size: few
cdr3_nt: TGTGCCTGCTGGATTAGTCCAAATTATTATAAGAAACTCTTT
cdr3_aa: CACWISPNYYKKLF

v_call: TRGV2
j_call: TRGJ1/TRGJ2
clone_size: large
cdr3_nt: TGTGCCACCTGGGACGGTTATTATAAGAAACTCTTT
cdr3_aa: CATWDGYYKKLF

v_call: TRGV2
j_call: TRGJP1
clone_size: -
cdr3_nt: TGTGCACCTGGGACGGGCCGGGGGTTCAAGATATTT
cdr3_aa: CAPGTGRGFKIF

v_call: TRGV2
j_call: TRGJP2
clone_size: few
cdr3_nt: TGTGCCACCTGGGACGGGCCCAGGGGATGTAGTAGTGATTGGATCAAGACGTTT
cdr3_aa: CATWDGPRGCSSDWIKTF

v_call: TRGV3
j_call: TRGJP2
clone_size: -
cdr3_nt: TGTGCCACCTGGGACAGGTTGAGTAGTGATTGGATCAAGACGTTT
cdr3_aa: CATWDRLSSDWIKTF

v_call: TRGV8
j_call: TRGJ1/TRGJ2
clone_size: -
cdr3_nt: TGTGCCACTGGGGCCCCAGGCTATAAGAAACTCTTT
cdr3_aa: CATGAPGYKKLF

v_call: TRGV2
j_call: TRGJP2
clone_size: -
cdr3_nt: TGTGCCACCTGGGACGGGCTCGGGGGTAGTAGTGATTGGATCAAGACGTTT
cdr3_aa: CATWDGLGGSSDWIKTF

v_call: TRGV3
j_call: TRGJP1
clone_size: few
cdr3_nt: TGTGCCACCTGGGACAGGTGGGCCACTGGTTGGTTCAAGATATTT
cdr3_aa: CATWDRWATGWFKIF

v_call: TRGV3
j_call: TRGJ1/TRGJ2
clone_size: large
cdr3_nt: TGTGCCACCTGGGGGAAGTATAAGAAACTCTTT
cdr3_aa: CATWGKYKKLF

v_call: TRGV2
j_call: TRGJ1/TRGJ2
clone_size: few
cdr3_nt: TGTGCCACCTGGGACGGAGATAAGAAACTCTTT
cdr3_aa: CATWDGDKKLF

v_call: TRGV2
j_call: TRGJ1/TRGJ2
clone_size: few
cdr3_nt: TGTGCCACCTGGGACGGGCCGAAGAAACTCTTT
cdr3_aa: CATWDGPKKLF

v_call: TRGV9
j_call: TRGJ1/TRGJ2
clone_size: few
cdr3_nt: TGTGCCTCCCCGATCCACAATTATTATAAGAAACTCTTT
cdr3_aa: CASPIHNYYKKLF

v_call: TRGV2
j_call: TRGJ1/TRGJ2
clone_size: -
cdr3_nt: TGTGCACCTGGGACGGGCGGAGTCTTT
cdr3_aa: CAPGTGGVF

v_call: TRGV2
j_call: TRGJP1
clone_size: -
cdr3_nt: TGTGCCACCTGGGACGGGCCCCCACTTGGTTGGTTCAAGATATTT
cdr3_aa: CATWDGPPLGWFKIF

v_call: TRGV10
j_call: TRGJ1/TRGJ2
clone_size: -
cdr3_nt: TGTGCTGCGTGGGACTCGTGGAAACTCTTT
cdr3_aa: CAAWDSWKLF

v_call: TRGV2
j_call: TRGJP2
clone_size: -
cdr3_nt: TGTGCCACCTGGGAGGGCCCGGCGAGGAGTAGTGATTGGATCAAGACGTTT
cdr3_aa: CATWEGPARSSDWIKTF

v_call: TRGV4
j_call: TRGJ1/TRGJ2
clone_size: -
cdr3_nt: TGTGCACCTGGGATGAGGAAACTCTTT
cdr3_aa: CAPGMRKLF

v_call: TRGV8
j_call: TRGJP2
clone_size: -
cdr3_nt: TGTGCCACCCTCGGTACTGTGGGGGGTAGTGATTGGATCAAGACGTTT
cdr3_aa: CATLGTVGGSDWIKTF

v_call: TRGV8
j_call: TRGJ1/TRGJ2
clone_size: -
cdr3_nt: TGTGCCACCTGGGATACTTGGTATAAGAAACTCTTT
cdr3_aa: CATWDTWYKKLF

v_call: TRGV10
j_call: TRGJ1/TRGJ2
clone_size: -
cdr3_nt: TGTGCTGCGTCCGTCCCCAGTTATTATAAGAAACTCTTT
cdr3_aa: CAASVPSYYKKLF

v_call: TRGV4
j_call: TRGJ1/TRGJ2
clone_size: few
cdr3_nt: TGTGCCACCTGGGAAGGGATCCTCTTT
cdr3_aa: CATWEGILF

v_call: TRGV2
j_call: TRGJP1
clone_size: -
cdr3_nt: TGTGCCACCTGGGACGGTTATACCACTGGTTGGTTCAAGATATTT
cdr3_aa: CATWDGYTTGWFKIF

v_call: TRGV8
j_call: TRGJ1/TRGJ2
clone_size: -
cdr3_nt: TGTGCCACCTGGGATCTTCGAATTGAGGGGAAGAAACTCTTT
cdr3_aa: CATWDLRIEGKKLF

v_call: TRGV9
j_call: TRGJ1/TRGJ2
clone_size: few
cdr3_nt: TGTGCCTTGTGGGAGGTGCGTGGTTATAAGAAACTCTTT
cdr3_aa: CALWEVRGYKKLF

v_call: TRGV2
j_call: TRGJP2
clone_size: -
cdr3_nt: TGTGCCACCTGGGACGACCTATATAGTAGTGATTGGATCAAGACGTTT
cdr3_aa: CATWDDLYSSDWIKTF

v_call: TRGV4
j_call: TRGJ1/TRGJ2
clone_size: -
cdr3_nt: TGTGCACCACTGGGGTACGATAAGAAACTCTTT
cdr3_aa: CAPLGYDKKLF

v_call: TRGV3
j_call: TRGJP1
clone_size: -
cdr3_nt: TGTGCCACCTGGGGACAGGCGGGGGGTACCACTGGTTGGTTCAAGATATTT
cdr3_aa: CATWGQAGGTTGWFKIF

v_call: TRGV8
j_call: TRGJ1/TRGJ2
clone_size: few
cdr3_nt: TGTGCCACCTGGGACGCTAAGAAACTCTTT
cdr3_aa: CATWDAKKLF

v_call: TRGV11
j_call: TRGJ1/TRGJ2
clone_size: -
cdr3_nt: TGTGCCTGCTGGATTAGGCAGAGGTATTATAAGAAACTCTTT
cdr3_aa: CACWIRQRYYKKLF

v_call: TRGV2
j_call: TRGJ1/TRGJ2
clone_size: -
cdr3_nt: TGTGCCACCTGGGACGGGCAGGGAGGGAAACTCTTT
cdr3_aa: CATWDGQGGKLF

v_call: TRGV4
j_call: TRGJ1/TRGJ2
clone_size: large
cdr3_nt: TGTGCCACCTGGGATGCAGGGCATTATAAGAAACTCTTT
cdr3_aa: CATWDAGHYKKLF

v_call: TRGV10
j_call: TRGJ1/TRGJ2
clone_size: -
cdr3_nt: TGTGCTGCGTGGGTTCCATTCAATTATAAGAAACTCTTT
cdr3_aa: CAAWVPFNYKKLF

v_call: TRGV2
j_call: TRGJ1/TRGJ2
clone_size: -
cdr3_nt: TGTGCTACCTGGGACGTATGGAAACTCTTT
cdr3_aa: CATWDVWKLF

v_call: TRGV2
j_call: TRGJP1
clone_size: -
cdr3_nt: TGTGCCACCTGGGACGGGCATACCACTGGTTGGTTCAAGATATTT
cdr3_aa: CATWDGHTTGWFKIF

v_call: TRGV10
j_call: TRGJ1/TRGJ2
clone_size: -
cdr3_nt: TGTGCTGCGCTCTATTATAAGAAACTCTTT
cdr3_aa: CAALYYKKLF

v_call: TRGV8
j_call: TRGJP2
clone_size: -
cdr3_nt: TGTGCCACCTGGGATCTCGGGGGTAATGATTGGATCAAGACGTTT
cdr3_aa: CATWDLGGNDWIKTF

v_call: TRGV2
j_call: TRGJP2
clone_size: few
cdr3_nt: TGTGCCACCTGGGACGGACCCTGGGCTATGGTTGGTAGTGATTGGATCAAGACGTTT
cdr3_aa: CATWDGPWAMVGSDWIKTF

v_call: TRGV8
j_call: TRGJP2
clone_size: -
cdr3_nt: TGTGCCACCTGGGAGTTCAAGACGTTT
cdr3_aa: CATWEFKTF

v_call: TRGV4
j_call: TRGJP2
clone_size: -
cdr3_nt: TGTGCCAACGGTAAAGTCCGTAGTGATTGGATCAAGACGTTT
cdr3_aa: CANGKVRSDWIKTF

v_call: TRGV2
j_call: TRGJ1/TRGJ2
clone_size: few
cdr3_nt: TGTGCCACCTGGGACGGGCCCTTTTTCGGTTATAAGAAACTCTTT
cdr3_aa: CATWDGPFFGYKKLF

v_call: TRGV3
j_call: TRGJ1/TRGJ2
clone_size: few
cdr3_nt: TGTGCCACCTGGGACAGGCAAACACCCTATTATTATAAGAAACTCTTT
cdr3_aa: CATWDRQTPYYYKKLF

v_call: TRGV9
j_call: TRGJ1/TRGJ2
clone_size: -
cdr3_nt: TGCGCCTTGTGGGAGGTGCCGAGTGAGGAGAAACTCTTT
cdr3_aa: CALWEVPSEEKLF

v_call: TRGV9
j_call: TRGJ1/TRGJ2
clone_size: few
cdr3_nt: TGTGCCTTGTGGGAGCCTTATTATAAGAAACTCTTT
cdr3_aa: CALWEPYYKKLF

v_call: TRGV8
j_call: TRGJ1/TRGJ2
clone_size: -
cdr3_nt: TGTGCCACCTGGGATAGAAGGGCCCGCCGATATAAGAAACTCTTT
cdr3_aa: CATWDRRARRYKKLF

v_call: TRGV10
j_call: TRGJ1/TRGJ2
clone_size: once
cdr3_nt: TGTGCTGCGTGGGAGGGGTCGAATTATTATAAGAAACTCTTT
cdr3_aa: CAAWEGSNYYKKLF

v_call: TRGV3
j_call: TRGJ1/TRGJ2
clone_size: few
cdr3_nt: TGTGCCACCTTCCTCTCATCCCATTATTATAAGAAACTCTTC
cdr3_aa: CATFLSSHYYKKLF

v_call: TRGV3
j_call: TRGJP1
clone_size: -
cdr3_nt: TGTGCCACCTGGGACAGGCCTGGGGGGGGCACTGGTTGGTTCAAGATATTT
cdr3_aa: CATWDRPGGGTGWFKIF

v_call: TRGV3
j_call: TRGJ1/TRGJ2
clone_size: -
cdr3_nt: TGTGCCACCTGGGACAGGCCCCCAGGGGATTATAAGAAACTCTTT
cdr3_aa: CATWDRPPGDYKKLF

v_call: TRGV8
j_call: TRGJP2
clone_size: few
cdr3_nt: TGTGCCACCTGGGATCTCGGGGGTAGTGATTGGATCAAGACGTTT
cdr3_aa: CATWDLGGSDWIKTF

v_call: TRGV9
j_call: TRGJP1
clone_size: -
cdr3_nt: TGTGCCTTCGCTGGTTGGTTCAAGATATTT
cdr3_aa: CAFAGWFKIF

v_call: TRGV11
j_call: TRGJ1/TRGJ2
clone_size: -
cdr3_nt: TGTGCCTGCTGGATTAGGCCACTAAATCCCAATTATTATAAGAAACTCTTT
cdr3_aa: CACWIRPLNPNYYKKLF

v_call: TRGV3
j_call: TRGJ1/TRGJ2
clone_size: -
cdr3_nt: TGTGCCACCTGGGACAGAACCCATTATAAGAAACTCTTT
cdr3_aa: CATWDRTHYKKLF

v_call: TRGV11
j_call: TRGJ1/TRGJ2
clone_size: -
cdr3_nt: TGTGCCTGCTGGTCTCATTATAAGAAACTCTTT
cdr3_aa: CACWSHYKKLF

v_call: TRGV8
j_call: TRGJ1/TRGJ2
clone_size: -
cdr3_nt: TGTGCCACCTGGGATATCGCACCGAATTATTATAAAAAACTCTTT
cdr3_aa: CATWDIAPNYYKKLF